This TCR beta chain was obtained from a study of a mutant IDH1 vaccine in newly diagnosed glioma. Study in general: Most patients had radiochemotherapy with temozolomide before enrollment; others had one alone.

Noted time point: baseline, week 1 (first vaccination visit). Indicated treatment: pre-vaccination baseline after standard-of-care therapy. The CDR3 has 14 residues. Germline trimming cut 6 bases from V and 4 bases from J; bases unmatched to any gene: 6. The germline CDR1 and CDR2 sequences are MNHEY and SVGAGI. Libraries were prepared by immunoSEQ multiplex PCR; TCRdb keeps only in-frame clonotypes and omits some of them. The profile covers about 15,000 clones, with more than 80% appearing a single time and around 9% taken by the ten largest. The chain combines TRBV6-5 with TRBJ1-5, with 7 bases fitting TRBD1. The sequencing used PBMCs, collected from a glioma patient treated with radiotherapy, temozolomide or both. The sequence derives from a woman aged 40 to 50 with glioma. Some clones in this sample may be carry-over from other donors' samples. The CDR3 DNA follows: TGTGCCAGCAGCCAAGACAGGGATAATCAGCCCCAGCATTTT. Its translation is CASSQDRDNQPQHF.